This T cell receptor (beta chain) was recorded in a study of T-cell memory formation after mild COVID-19. This CDR3 region has 13 residues. Germline trimming cut 6 bases from V and 0 bases from J; bases unmatched to any gene: 4. Germline CDR1 DFQATT, CDR2 SNEGSKA (reference sequence). Study-level points and caveats: Several responding clones turned up in pre-infection memory, indicating that cross-reactive memory may have taken part.

This clonotype was recorded a few times. Its antigen is as yet unknown. MiXCR was run by TCRdb on the 5' RACE reads, yielding one entry per CDR3 protein. The sample has around 250,000 distinct CDR3 sequences, 15% seen once; the top ten hold 2% to 2.5%. Sequencing was done on a sample of PBMCs or a T cell subset sorted from them (not recorded which). The clonotype originates from an adult woman who had mild COVID-19 (a few samples of this study predate the infection). Cell type and time point are not known. The chain carries TRBV20-1 and TRBJ2-7, with 8 nucleotides matching TRBD1. Here the CDR3 reads CSATGQASYEQYF. CDR3 nucleotides: TGCAGTGCGACGGGACAGGCCTCCTACGAGCAGTACTTC.